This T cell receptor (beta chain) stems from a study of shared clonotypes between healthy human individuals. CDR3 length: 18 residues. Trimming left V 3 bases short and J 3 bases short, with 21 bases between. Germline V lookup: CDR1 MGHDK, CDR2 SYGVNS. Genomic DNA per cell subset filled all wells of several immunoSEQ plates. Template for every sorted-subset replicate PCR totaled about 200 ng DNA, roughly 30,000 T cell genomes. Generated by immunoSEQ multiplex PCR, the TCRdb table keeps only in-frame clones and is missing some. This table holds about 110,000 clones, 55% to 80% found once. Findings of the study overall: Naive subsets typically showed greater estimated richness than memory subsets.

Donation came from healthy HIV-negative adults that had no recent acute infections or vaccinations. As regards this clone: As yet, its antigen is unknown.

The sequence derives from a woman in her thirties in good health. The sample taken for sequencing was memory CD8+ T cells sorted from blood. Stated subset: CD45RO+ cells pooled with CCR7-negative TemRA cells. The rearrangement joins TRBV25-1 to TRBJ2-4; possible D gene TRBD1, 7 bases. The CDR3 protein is CASSEDSKSQGGKNIQYF. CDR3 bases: TGTGCCAGCAGTGAGGACTCCAAATCTCAGGGGGGCAAAAACATTCAGTACTTC.